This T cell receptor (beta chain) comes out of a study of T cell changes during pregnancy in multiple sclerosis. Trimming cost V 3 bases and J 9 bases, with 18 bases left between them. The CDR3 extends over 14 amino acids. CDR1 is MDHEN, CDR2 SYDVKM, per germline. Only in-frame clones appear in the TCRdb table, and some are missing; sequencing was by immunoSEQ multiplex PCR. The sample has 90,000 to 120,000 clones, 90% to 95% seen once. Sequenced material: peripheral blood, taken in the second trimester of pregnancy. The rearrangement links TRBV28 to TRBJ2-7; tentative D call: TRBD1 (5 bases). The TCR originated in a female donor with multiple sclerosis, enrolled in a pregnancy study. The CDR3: CASSFLVGVRGQYF. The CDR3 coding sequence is TGTGCCAGCAGTTTTCTGGTTGGCGTAAGGGGGCAGTACTTC.